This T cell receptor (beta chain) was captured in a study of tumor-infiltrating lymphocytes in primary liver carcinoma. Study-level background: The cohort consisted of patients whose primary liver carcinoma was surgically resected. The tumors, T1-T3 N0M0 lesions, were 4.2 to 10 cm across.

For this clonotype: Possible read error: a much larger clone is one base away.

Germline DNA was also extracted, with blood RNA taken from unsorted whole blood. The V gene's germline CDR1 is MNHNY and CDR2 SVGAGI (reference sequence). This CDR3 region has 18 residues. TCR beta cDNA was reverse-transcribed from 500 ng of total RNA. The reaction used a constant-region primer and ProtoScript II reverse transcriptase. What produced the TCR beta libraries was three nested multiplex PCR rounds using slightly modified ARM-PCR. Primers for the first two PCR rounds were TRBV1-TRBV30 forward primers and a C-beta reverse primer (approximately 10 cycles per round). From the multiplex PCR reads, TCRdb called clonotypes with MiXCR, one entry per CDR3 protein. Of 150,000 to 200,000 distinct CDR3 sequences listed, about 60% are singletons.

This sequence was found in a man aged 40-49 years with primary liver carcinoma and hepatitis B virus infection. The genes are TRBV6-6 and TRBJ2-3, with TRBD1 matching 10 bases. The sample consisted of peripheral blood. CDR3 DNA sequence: TGTGCCAGCAGTTACTCGACAGGGGGCCTATTATACACAGTTACGCAGTATTTT. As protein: CASSYSTGGLLYTVTQYF.